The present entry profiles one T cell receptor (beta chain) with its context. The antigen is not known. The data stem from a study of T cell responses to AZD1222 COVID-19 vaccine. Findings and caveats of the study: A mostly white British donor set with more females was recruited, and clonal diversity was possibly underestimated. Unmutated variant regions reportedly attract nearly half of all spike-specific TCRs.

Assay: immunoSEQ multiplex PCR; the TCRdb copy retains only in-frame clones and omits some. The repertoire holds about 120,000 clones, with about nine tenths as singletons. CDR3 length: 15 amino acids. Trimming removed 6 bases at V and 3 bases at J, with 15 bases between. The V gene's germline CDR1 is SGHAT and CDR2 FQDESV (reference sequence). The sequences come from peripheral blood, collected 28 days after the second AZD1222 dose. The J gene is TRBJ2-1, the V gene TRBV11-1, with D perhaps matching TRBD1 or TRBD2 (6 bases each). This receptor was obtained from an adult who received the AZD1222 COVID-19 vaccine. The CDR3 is CASRAEGDFYNEQFF. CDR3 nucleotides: TGTGCCAGCAGGGCGGAGGGGGATTTCTACAATGAGCAGTTCTTC.